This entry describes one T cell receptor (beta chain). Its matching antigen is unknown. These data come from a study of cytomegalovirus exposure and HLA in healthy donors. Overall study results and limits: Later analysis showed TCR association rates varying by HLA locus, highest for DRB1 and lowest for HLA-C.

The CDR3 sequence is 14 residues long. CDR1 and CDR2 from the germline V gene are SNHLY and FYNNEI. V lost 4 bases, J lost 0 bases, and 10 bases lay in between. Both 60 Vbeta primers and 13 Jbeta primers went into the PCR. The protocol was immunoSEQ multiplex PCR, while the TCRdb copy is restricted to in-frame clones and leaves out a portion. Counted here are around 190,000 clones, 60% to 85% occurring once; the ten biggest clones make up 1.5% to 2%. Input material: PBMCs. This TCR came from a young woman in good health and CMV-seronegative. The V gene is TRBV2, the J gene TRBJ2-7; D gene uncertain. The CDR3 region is CASSVGYSSYEQYF. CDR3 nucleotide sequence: TGTGCCAGCAGTGTTGGTTATAGCTCCTACGAGCAGTACTTC.